This TCR beta chain stems from a study of blood T cell repertoires in COVID-19. The CDR3 has 16 residues. Trimming pared 6 bases from V and 0 bases from J, leaving 17 bases between. The germline V gene encodes CDR1 MDHEN and CDR2 SYDVKM. Each participant's cohort was designated according to participant-reported clinical history. Cohort 3 recovered donors had two negative PCRs, clearance, or symptom resolution. Assay used: immunoSEQ multiplex PCR; TCRdb lists only in-frame clones, some missing. Among roughly 250,000 clones listed, around 90% were seen once. The receptor was derived from a woman in her fifties or sixties who had recovered from COVID-19. The chain couples TRBV28 to TRBJ1-1; the D is unclear. Specimen: PBMCs or T cells enriched from blood (not recorded which). CDR3 nucleotide sequence: TGTGCCAGCAGCTTAGGAGTCCCTACCCTGAACACTGAAGCTTTCTTT. Residues: CASSLGVPTLNTEAFF.